This T cell receptor (beta chain) stems from a study of T cell responses to AZD1222 COVID-19 vaccine. For the study at large: Second doses at about 4 or about 12 weeks were pooled.

Whole-study results and caveats: Baseline antibody screening turned up just six seropositive AZD1222 recipients. Most donors were white British, females outnumbered males, and clonal diversity was possibly underestimated.

Sequencing used immunoSEQ multiplex PCR; TCRdb keeps in-frame clones, though not all of them. The sample has some 36,000 clones, roughly 89% seen once. As regards this clone: Its antigen is still unknown.

The TCR was taken from an adult in good health. Specimen: peripheral blood, collected on day 0 of AZD1222 vaccination.

The CDR3 DNA follows: TGTGCCAGCAGTTCCAACAGGGGTACTGAAGCTTTCTTT. Amino acids: CASSSNRGTEAFF. The chain recombines TRBV12-3 or TRBV12-4 with TRBJ1-1; 7 nucleotides line up with TRBD1. J was trimmed by 5 bases and V by 4 bases; bases with no gene match: 4. CDR3 length: 13 amino acids.